This TCR beta chain was captured by sequencing in a study of cytotoxic CD8 clonotypes in ibrutinib-treated CLL. This clone occurred a few times. As yet, its antigen is unknown. V shed 6 bases and J shed 8 bases, with 13 bases lying between them. CDR3 size: 12 residues. Germline CDR1 KGHSH, CDR2 LQKENI. Profiled with immunoSEQ multiplex PCR; TCRdb holds only in-frame clones, not every one. The repertoire holds about 72,000 clones, with under 70% as singletons. Broader study findings: Clonality increased at ibrutinib response, then returned toward baseline at progression.

This TCR was recovered from a human donor with chronic lymphocytic leukemia. The rearrangement uses TRBV18 and TRBJ1-2, with D perhaps TRBD1 (5 bases). Here the sequenced sample was PBMCs, taken after 12 months of ibrutinib treatment. CDR3 residues: CASSQGGDGYTF. CDR3 nucleotide sequence: TGTGCCAGCTCGCAGGGAGGGGACGGCTACACCTTC.